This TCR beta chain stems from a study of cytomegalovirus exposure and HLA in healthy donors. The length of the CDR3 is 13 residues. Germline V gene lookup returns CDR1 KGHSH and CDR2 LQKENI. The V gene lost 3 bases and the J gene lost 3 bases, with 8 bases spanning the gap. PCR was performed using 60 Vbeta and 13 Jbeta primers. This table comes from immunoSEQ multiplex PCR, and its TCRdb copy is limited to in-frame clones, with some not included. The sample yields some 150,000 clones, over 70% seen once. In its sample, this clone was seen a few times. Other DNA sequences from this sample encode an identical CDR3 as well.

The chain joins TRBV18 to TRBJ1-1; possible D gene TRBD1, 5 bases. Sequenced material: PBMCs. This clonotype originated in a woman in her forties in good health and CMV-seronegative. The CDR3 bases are TGTGCCAGCTCACCCAGGGAAGACACTGAAGCTTTCTTT. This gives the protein CASSPREDTEAFF.